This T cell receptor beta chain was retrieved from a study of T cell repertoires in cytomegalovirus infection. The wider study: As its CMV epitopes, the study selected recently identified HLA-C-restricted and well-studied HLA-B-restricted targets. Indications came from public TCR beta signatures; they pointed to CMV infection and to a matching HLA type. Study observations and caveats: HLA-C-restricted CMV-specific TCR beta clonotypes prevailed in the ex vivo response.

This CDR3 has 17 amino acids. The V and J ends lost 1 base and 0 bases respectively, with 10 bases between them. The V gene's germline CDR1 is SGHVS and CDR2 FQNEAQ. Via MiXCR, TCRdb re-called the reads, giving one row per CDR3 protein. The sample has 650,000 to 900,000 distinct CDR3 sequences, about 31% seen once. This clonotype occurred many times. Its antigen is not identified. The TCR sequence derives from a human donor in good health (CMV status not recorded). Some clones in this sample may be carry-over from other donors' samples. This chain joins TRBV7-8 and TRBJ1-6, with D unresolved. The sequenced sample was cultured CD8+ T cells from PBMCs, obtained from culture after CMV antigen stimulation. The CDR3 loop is CASSLDKVGSYNSPLHF. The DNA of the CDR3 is TGTGCCAGCAGCTTAGACAAGGTTGGCTCCTATAATTCACCCCTCCACTTT. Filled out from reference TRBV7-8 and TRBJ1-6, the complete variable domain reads GAGVSQSPRYKVAKRGQDVALRCDPISGHVSLFWYQQALGQGPEFLTYFQNEAQLDKSGLPSDRFFAERPEGSVSTLKIQRTQQEDSAVYLCASSLDKVGSYNSPLHFGNGTRLTVT.